This entry features one T cell receptor beta chain sequence. This record comes from a study of blood T cell repertoires in COVID-19. Background on the study: The analysed material was cDNA or gDNA that came from T cells, B-cell-depleted T cells, or PBMCs.

CDR1 and CDR2 (germline): LGHNA, YNFKEQ. The CDR3 loop spans 15 amino acids. V trimming: 1 base; J trimming: 5 bases; junction bases outside the gene matches: 8. Sequencing used immunoSEQ multiplex PCR; TCRdb keeps in-frame clones, though not all of them. The data show about 200,000 clones, roughly 83% seen once. The sequence was collected from a man aged 35 to 55 with acute COVID-19. Input material: PBMCs or T cells enriched from blood (not recorded which). This chain links TRBV4-2 with TRBJ2-7, with 7 positions matching TRBD2. The CDR3 loop reads CASSQVLARGDEQYF. CDR3 DNA sequence: TGTGCCAGCAGCCAAGTACTAGCGAGGGGCGACGAGCAGTACTTC.